This paragraph reports one T cell receptor beta chain. The antigen is not known. Library preparation for TCR beta used quantitative 5'-RACE with molecular barcodes. Each CDR3 protein is one row after TCRdb ran MiXCR on the 5' RACE reads. The sample holds about 340,000 distinct CDR3 sequences, 20% to 25% seen once. The germline V gene has CDR1 SGDLS and CDR2 YYNGEE. This CDR3 is 15 amino acids long. Unmatched junction bases numbered 3, after V lost 3 bases and J lost 1 base. This sample was included in a study of CD8 T cells in ankylosing spondylitis. Broader study findings: Significant enrichment of disease-linked clones was reported in matched ankylosing spondylitis synovial fluid. CD8+ disease-linked clones were present at relatively low frequencies in blood.

This chain connects TRBV9 to TRBJ2-2; 7 bases agree with TRBD1. Sequencing used blood, either unsorted or a sorted T cell fraction (not recorded which). This clonotype originated in a male donor with ankylosing spondylitis or in good health (not recorded which). CDR3 in amino acids: CASSASGGNTGELFF. The DNA of the CDR3 is TGTGCCAGCAGCGCCTCAGGGGGGAACACCGGGGAGCTGTTTTTT.